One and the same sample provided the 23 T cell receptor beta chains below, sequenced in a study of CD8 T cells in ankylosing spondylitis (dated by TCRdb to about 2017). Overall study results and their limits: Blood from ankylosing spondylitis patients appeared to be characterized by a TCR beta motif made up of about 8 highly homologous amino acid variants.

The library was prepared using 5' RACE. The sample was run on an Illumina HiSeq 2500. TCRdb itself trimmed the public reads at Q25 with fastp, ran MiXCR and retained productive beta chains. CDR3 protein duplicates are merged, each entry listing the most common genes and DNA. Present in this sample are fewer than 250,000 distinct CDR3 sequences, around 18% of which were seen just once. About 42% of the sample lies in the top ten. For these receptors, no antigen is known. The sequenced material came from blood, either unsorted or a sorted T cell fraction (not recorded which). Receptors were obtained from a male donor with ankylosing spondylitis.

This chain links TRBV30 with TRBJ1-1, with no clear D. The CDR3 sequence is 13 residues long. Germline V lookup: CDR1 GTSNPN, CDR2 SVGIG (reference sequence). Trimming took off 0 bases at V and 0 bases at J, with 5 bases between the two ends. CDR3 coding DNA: TGTGCCTGGAGTGTACTCTTGAACACTGAAGCTTTCTTT. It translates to CAWSVLLNTEAFF.

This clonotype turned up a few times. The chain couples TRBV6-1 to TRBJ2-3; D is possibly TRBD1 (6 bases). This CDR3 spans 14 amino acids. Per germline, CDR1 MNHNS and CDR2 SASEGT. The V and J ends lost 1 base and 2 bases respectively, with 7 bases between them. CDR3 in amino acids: CASSEGGHTDTQYF. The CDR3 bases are TGTGCCAGCAGTGAAGGGGGGCACACAGATACGCAGTATTTT.

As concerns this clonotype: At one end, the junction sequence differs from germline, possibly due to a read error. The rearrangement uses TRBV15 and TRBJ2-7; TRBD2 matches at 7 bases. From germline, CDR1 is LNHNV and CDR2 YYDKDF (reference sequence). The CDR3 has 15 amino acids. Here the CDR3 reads CATSGETSLSYEQYF. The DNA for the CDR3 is TGTGCCACCAGCGGAGAGACTAGCCTCTCCTACGAGCAGTACTTC.

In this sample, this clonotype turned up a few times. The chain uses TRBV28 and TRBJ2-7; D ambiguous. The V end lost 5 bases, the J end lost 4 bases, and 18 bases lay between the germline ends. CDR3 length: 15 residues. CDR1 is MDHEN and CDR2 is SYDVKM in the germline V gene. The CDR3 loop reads CASSPLRSPFYEQYF. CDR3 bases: TGTGCCAGCAGTCCCCTACGGTCTCCCTTTTACGAGCAGTACTTC.

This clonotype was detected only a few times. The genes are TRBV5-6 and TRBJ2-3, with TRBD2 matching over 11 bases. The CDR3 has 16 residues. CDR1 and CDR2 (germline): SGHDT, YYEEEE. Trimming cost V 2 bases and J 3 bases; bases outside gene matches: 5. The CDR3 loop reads CASSFSTSGITDTQYF. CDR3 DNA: TGTGCCAGCAGCTTTTCGACTAGCGGGATAACAGATACGCAGTATTTT. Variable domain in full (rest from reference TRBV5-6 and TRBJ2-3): DAGVTQSPTHLIKTRGQQVTLRCSPKSGHDTVSWYQQALGQGPQFIFQYYEEEERQRGNFPDRFSGHQFPNYSSELNVNALLLGDSALYLCASSFSTSGITDTQYFGPGTRLTVL.

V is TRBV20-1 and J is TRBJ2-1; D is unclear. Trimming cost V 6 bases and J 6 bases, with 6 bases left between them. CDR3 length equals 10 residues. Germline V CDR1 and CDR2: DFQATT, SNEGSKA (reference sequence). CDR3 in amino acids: CSAKTNEQFF. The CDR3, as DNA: TGCAGTGCCAAGACCAATGAGCAGTTCTTC.

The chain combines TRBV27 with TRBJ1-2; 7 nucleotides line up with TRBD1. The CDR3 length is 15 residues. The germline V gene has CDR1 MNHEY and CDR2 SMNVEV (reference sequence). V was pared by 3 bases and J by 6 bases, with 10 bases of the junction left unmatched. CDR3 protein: CASSFMRQGPDGYTF. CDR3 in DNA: TGTGCCAGCAGTTTCATGAGACAGGGTCCGGATGGCTACACCTTC.

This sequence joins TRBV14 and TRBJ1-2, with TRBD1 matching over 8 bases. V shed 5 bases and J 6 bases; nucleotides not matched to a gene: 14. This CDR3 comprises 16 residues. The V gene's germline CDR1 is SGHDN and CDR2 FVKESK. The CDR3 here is CASSSYPRGQAHGYTF. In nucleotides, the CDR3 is TGTGCCAGCAGCTCCTATCCCCGGGGACAGGCCCATGGCTACACCTTC.

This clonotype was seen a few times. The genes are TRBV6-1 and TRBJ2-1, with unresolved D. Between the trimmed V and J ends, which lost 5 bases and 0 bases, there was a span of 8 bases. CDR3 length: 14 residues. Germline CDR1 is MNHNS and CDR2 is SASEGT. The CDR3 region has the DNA TGTGCCAGCAGTCAGTGGAGCTCCTACAATGAGCAGTTCTTC. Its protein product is CASSQWSSYNEQFF.

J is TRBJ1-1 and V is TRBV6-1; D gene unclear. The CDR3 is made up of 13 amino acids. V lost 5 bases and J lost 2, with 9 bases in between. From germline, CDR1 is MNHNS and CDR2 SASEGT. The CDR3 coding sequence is TGTGCCAGCAGTCCGGACGGTAACACTGAAGCTTTCTTT. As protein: CASSPDGNTEAFF.

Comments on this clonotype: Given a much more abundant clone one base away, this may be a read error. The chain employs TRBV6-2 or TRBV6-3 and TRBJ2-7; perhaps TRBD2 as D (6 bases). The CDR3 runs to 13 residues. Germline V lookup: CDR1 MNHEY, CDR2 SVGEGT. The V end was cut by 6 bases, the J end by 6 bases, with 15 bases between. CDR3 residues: CASSPGDHSEQYF. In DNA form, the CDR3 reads TGTGCCAGCAGCCCGGGGGATCACTCCGAGCAGTACTTC.

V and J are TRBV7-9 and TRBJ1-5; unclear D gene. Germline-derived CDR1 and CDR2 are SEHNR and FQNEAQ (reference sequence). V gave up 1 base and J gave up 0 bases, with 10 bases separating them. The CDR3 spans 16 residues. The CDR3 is CASSLVGVSSNQPQHF. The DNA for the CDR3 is TGTGCCAGCAGCTTAGTTGGGGTTTCTAGCAATCAGCCCCAGCATTTT.

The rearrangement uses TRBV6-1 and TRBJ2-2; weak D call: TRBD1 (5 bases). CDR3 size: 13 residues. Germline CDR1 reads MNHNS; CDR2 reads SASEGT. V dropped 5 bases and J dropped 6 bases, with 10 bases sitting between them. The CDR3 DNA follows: TGTGCCAGCAGTACCACAGGCCCCGGGGAGCTGTTTTTT. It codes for CASSTTGPGELFF.

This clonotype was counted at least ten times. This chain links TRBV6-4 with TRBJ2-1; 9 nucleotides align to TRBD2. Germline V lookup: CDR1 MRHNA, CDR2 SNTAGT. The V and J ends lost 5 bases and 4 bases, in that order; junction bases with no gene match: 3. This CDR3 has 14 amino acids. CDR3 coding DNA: TGTGCCAGCAGTCGGACTAGCGAATACAATGAGCAGTTCTTC. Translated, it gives CASSRTSEYNEQFF.

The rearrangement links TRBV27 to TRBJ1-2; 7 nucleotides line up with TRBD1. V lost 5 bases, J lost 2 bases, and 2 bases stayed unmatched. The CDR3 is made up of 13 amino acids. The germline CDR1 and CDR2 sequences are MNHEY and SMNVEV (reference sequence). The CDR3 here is CASSRDRNYGYTF. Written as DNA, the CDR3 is TGTGCCAGCAGTAGGGACAGAAACTATGGCTACACCTTC.

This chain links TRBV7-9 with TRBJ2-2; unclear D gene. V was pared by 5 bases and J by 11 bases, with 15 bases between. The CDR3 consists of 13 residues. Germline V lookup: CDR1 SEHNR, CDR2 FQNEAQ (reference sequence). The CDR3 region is CASSPPGSIELFF. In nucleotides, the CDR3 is TGTGCCAGCAGCCCCCCTGGGTCGATAGAGCTGTTTTTT. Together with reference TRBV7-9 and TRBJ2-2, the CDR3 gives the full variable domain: DTGVSQNPRHKITKRGQNVTFRCDPISEHNRLYWYRQTLGQGPEFLTYFQNEAQLEKSRLLSDRFSAERPKGSFSTLEIQRTEQGDSAMYLCASSPPGSIELFFGEGSRLTVL.

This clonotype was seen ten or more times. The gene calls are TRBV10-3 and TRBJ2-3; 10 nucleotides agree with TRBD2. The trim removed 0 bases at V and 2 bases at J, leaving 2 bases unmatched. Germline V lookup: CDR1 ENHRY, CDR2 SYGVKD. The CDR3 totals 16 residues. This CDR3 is CAISESLAGATDTQYF. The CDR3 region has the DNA TGTGCCATCAGTGAGTCGCTAGCGGGGGCCACAGATACGCAGTATTTT.

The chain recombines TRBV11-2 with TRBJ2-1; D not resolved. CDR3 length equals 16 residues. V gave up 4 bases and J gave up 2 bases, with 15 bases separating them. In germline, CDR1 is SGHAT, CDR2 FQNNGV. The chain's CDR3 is CASSSYRVVTYNEQFF. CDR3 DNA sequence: TGTGCCAGCAGCTCCTATAGGGTTGTCACCTACAATGAGCAGTTCTTC.

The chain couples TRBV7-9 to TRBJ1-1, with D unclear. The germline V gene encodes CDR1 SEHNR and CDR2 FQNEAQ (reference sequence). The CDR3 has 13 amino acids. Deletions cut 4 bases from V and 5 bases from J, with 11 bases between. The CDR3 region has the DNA TGTGCCAGCAGCTCGGCCCTAGGGACTGAAGCTTTCTTT. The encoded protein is CASSSALGTEAFF.

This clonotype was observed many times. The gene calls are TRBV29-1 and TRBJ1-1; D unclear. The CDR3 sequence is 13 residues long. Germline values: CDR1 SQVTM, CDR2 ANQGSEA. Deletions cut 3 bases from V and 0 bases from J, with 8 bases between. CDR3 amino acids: CSVEDGLNTEAFF. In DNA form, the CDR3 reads TGCAGCGTTGAGGATGGGCTGAACACTGAAGCTTTCTTT.

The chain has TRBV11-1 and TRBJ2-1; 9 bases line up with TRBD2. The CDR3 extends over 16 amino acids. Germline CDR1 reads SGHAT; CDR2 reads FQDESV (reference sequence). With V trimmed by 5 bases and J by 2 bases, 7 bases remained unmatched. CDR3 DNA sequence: TGTGCCAGCAGCCCCTGGACTAGCGAGCCCTACAATGAGCAGTTCTTC. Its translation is CASSPWTSEPYNEQFF.

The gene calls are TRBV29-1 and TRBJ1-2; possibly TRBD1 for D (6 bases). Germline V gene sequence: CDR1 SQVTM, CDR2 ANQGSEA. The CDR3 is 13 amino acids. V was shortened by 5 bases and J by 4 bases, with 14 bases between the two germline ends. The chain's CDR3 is CSVLPGATYGYTF. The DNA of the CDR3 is TGCAGCGTTCTTCCGGGGGCGACCTATGGCTACACCTTC.

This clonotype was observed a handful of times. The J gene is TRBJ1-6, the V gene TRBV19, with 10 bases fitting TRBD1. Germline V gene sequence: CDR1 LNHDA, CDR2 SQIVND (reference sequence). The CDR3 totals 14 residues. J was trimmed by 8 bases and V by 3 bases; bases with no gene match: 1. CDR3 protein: CASSIGTGDSPLHF. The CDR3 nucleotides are TGTGCCAGTAGTATCGGGACAGGGGATTCACCCCTCCACTTT.